These T cell receptor beta chains were read from a single sample in a study of shared clonotypes between healthy human individuals. The table came from immunoSEQ multiplex PCR; TCRdb's copy has only in-frame clones and leaves some out. The profile shows about 1.5 million clones, over 95% of them singletons. The sample consisted of naive CD4+ T cells sorted from blood. The receptors were sampled from a young man in good health. The CDR3 runs from the conserved cysteine through the conserved F or W. The D gene is left open where the match is weak. A row's size may be missing; if present it is once, few, many or a size class.

>TRBV7-8|-|TRBD2|TRBJ2-7
CASSLEGLAVPYEQYF
TGTGCCAGCAGCTTAGAGGGACTAGCGGTTCCCTACGAGCAGTACTTC
>TRBV28|-|-|TRBJ2-2
CASCSLNTGELFF
TGTGCCAGTTGTAGCTTGAATACCGGGGAGCTGTTTTTT
>TRBV27|-|-|TRBJ1-5
CASRGQGRTQPQHF
TGTGCCAGCAGGGGGCAGGGGAGGACTCAGCCCCAGCATTTT
>TRBV5-4|-|-|TRBJ2-1
CASSYRDSNNEQFF
TGTGCCAGCAGCTACCGGGACTCAAACAATGAGCAGTTCTTC
>TRBV18|once|-|TRBJ2-2
CASSPLQGRNTGELFF
TGTGCCAGCTCACCACTACAGGGAAGGAACACCGGGGAGCTGTTTTTT
>TRBV10-1|-|-|TRBJ2-7
CASSESGYEQYF
TGCGCCAGCAGTGAGTCGGGGTACGAGCAGTACTTC
>TRBV29-1|-|-|TRBJ2-4
CSVRADLAKNIQYF
TGCAGCGTCCGAGCAGATTTAGCCAAAAACATTCAGTACTTC
>TRBV19|-|TRBD1|TRBJ1-5
CASSLHGQGKNQPQHF
TGTGCCAGTAGTCTACATGGACAGGGGAAAAATCAGCCCCAGCATTTT
>TRBV5-1|-|-|TRBJ2-3
CASSLRGTDTQYF
TGCGCCAGCAGCTTGAGGGGCACAGATACGCAGTATTTT
>TRBV7-8|-|-|TRBJ1-5
CASSLSQASIYQPQHF
TGTGCCAGCAGCTTAAGTCAGGCGTCTATTTATCAGCCCCAGCATTTT
>TRBV7-3|-|TRBD1|TRBJ2-5
CASSLIAGTDKETQYF
TGTGCCAGCAGCCTCATTGCCGGGACAGATAAAGAGACCCAGTACTTC
>TRBV19|-|TRBD2|TRBJ2-7
CASSMSVYGTSSEQYF
TGTGCCAGTAGTATGTCTGTATACGGGACTAGCTCCGAGCAGTACTTC
>TRBV18|few|-|TRBJ1-1
CASSPRVARDTEAFF
TGTGCCAGCTCACCACGGGTCGCGCGGGACACTGAAGCTTTCTTT
>TRBV18|-|-|TRBJ2-3
CASSPPQGTQYF
TGTGCCAGCTCACCACCACAGGGTACGCAGTATTTT
>TRBV29-1|-|-|TRBJ2-2
CSVSGGTYTGELFF
TGCAGCGTCTCTGGTGGCACCTACACCGGGGAGCTGTTTTTT
>TRBV2|-|TRBD1|TRBJ2-2
CASSLGTGHPGELFF
TGTGCCAGCAGCCTTGGGACAGGGCATCCCGGGGAGCTGTTTTTT
>TRBV19|-|-|TRBJ1-3
CASSIARSSGNTIYF
TGTGCCAGTAGTATCGCAAGGAGCTCTGGAAACACCATATATTTT
>TRBV5-4|-|-|TRBJ1-1
CASSFREKTEAFF
TGTGCCAGCAGCTTCAGAGAGAAGACTGAAGCTTTCTTT
>TRBV7-9|-|-|TRBJ1-4
CASSLLGHLNEKLFF
TGTGCCAGCAGCTTACTTGGACACCTTAATGAAAAACTGTTTTTT
>TRBV6-1|-|TRBD1|TRBJ2-7
CASSGQAFGDEQYF
TGTGCCAGCAGCGGACAGGCGTTTGGCGACGAGCAGTACTTC
>TRBV5-1|-|-|TRBJ2-3
CASSLGGREDTQYF
TGCGCCAGCAGCTTAGGTGGCCGGGAGGATACGCAGTATTTT
>TRBV10-3|-|-|TRBJ2-3
CAISESSGLGDTQYF
TGTGCCATCAGTGAGTCCAGTGGATTAGGAGATACGCAGTATTTT
>TRBV9|-|TRBD1|TRBJ1-3
CASSPWTGLDTIYF
TGTGCCAGCAGCCCTTGGACAGGGTTAGACACCATATATTTT
>TRBV6-1|-|TRBD1|TRBJ1-5
CASSSDRGNQPQHF
TGTGCCAGCAGTTCCGACAGGGGCAATCAGCCCCAGCATTTT
>TRBV18|-|TRBD2|TRBJ2-5
CASSPIAGGPLEETQYF
TGTGCCAGCTCCCCCATAGCGGGAGGGCCGTTGGAGGAGACCCAGTACTTC
>TRBV28|few|-|TRBJ2-1
CASSPPLRQYEQFF
TGTGCCAGCAGCCCACCACTTAGACAGTATGAGCAGTTCTTC
>TRBV5-1|-|TRBD2|TRBJ2-2
CASTGLEGNTGELFF
TGCGCCAGCACCGGACTAGAAGGGAACACCGGGGAGCTGTTTTTT
>TRBV14|-|-|TRBJ2-7
CASSQVPARAYEQYF
TGTGCCAGCAGCCAAGTACCAGCACGGGCCTACGAGCAGTACTTC
>TRBV28|-|-|TRBJ1-1
CASSLGWVDTEAFF
TGTGCCAGCAGCCTCGGGTGGGTGGACACTGAAGCTTTCTTT
>TRBV5-1|-|TRBD1|TRBJ2-3
CASSLALTGETDTQYF
TGCGCCAGCAGCTTGGCCCTGACAGGGGAGACAGATACGCAGTATTTT
>TRBV28|-|-|TRBJ2-3
CASSSPLGSGNTDTQYF
TGTGCCAGCAGTTCCCCGCTTGGGAGCGGTAACACAGATACGCAGTATTTT
>TRBV4-1|-|-|TRBJ1-1
CASSQEGGRALVDTEAFF
TGCGCCAGCAGCCAAGAAGGGGGTCGAGCTTTGGTGGACACTGAAGCTTTCTTT
>TRBV7-3|-|-|TRBJ2-1
CASSLTGRGLRNEQFF
TGTGCCAGCTCCCTCACAGGCAGGGGTTTAAGAAATGAGCAGTTCTTC
>TRBV7-6|once|-|TRBJ2-2
CASSRHAGELFF
TGTGCCAGCAGCCGCCACGCCGGGGAGCTGTTTTTT
>TRBV10-3|-|-|TRBJ2-1
CAISESVSGTDNEQFF
TGTGCCATCAGTGAGTCGGTTAGCGGGACAGACAATGAGCAGTTCTTC
>TRBV7-9|-|-|TRBJ1-2
CASSLASPGLLGYGYTF
TGTGCCAGCAGCTTAGCATCCCCGGGACTGTTGGGCTATGGCTACACCTTC
>TRBV2|-|TRBD2|TRBJ2-1
CASSGEGYNEQFF
TGTGCCAGTAGCGGGGAGGGGTACAATGAGCAGTTCTTC
>TRBV6-1|-|-|TRBJ2-2
CASKWGGGNTGELFF
TGTGCCAGCAAGTGGGGAGGGGGTAACACCGGGGAGCTGTTTTTT
>TRBV7-9|-|TRBD1|TRBJ2-1
CASTPTRDRGYNEQFF
TGTGCCAGCACCCCAACCCGGGACAGGGGCTACAATGAGCAGTTCTTC
>TRBV2|-|-|TRBJ2-7
CASSDRAGEQYF
TGTGCCAGCAGTGACAGGGCTGGCGAGCAGTACTTC
>TRBV2|-|-|TRBJ2-7
CASRASLGNSEGAYEQYF
TGTGCCAGCAGGGCCAGTCTCGGGAATTCTGAGGGGGCCTACGAGCAGTACTTC
>TRBV6-5|-|TRBD1|TRBJ1-3
CASSSGQSRRVNTIYF
TGTGCCAGCAGTTCGGGACAGTCCCGGCGGGTGAACACCATATATTTT
>TRBV2|-|-|TRBJ1-5
CASSLGAAGQPQHF
TGTGCCAGCAGTTTGGGGGCGGCGGGTCAGCCCCAGCATTTT
>TRBV5-6|-|TRBD1|TRBJ2-6
CASSPTGRSSGANVLTF
TGTGCCAGCAGCCCGACAGGGCGGAGCTCTGGGGCCAACGTCCTGACTTTC
>TRBV29-1|once|-|TRBJ2-1
CSVVGGIQGKGYNEQFF
TGCAGCGTTGTGGGGGGGATACAGGGAAAGGGATACAATGAGCAGTTCTTC
>TRBV7-8|-|-|TRBJ1-1
CASSLATFNLDGEAFF
TGTGCCAGCAGCTTAGCGACGTTTAACTTGGATGGAGAAGCTTTCTTT
>TRBV29-1|-|TRBD1|TRBJ2-1
CSVEVTGEWNEQFF
TGCAGCGTTGAAGTTACAGGGGAGTGGAATGAGCAGTTCTTC
>TRBV6-1|-|-|TRBJ1-2
CASSERRTYGYTF
TGTGCCAGCAGTGAAAGAAGAACCTATGGCTACACCTTC
>TRBV18|-|TRBD2|TRBJ2-1
CASSPGLDRYNEQFF
TGTGCCAGCTCACCGGGACTAGATAGGTACAATGAGCAGTTCTTC
>TRBV27|-|-|TRBJ1-2
CASSSQGAGGYTF
TGTGCCAGCAGTTCCCAGGGCGCGGGTGGCTACACCTTC
>TRBV7-2|-|-|TRBJ2-7
CASSFSSYEQYF
TGTGCCAGCAGCTTCAGCTCCTACGAGCAGTACTTC
>TRBV5-1|-|-|TRBJ2-5
CASSLKRGFEETQYF
TGCGCCAGCAGCTTGAAACGTGGGTTTGAAGAGACCCAGTACTTC
>TRBV5-5|-|-|TRBJ2-1
CASSLAGALSYNEQFF
TGTGCCAGCAGCTTGGCTGGGGCACTCTCCTACAATGAGCAGTTCTTC
>TRBV28|-|-|TRBJ1-1
CASSSTVFPKQGRTEAFF
TGTGCCAGCAGCTCTACTGTGTTCCCCAAACAGGGAAGGACTGAAGCTTTCTTT
>TRBV7-2|-|TRBD1|TRBJ2-3
CASSLLDRDTQYF
TGTGCCAGCAGCTTGTTGGACAGGGATACGCAGTATTTT
>TRBV7-6|-|TRBD2|TRBJ2-1
CASSLAGGPNEQFF
TGTGCCAGCAGCCTAGCGGGAGGGCCCAATGAGCAGTTCTTC
>TRBV28|-|-|TRBJ2-3
CASSFGWWEFGTDTQYF
TGTGCCAGCAGTTTCGGTTGGTGGGAGTTTGGCACAGATACGCAGTATTTT
>TRBV9|-|TRBD2|TRBJ2-1
CASTRTGGAGYNEQFF
TGTGCCAGCACCAGAACGGGGGGGGCTGGCTACAATGAGCAGTTCTTC
>TRBV12-2|once|-|TRBJ2-7
CASRLTSGSRDEQYF
TGTGCAAGTCGCTTAACTAGCGGGAGTAGGGACGAGCAGTACTTC
>TRBV7-8|-|-|TRBJ2-2
CATPRLNTGELFF
TGTGCCACCCCCCGTCTGAACACCGGGGAGCTGTTTTTT